The 19 T cell receptor beta chains reported below all come from one sample, sequenced in a study of cytomegalovirus exposure and HLA in healthy donors. In the PCR, 60 Vbeta and 13 Jbeta primers were used. Only in-frame clones appear in the TCRdb table, and some are missing; sequencing was by immunoSEQ multiplex PCR. The sample includes 70,000 to 90,000 clones, about 70% of them seen just once. Sequenced input: PBMCs. The receptor source for this set is a male donor in good health and CMV-seropositive.

The chain is built from TRBV5-1 and TRBJ2-7; 7 positions match TRBD2. Germline CDR1 is SGHRS and CDR2 is YFSETQ. The CDR3 is 15 residues long. After removal of 0 bases from V and 4 bases from J, the junction contained 7 bases not matched to a gene. The CDR3 reads CASSLGGAGIYEQYF. The DNA for the CDR3 is TGCGCCAGCAGCTTGGGGGGAGCGGGAATATACGAGCAGTACTTC.

The rearrangement links TRBV21-1 to TRBJ2-7; TRBD1 is taken as the D call from the table, unchecked against the DNA. TRBV21-1 is a listed pseudogene. This CDR3 is 15 amino acids long. CDR3 sequence reads: CASSKVGTGFLEQYF. In DNA form, the CDR3 reads TGTGCCAGCAGCAAAGTCGGGACAGGCTTTCTCGAGCAGTACTTC.

This rearrangement joins TRBV6-6 to TRBJ2-5, with D possibly being TRBD1 (5 bases). Germline V gene data show CDR1 as MNHNY and CDR2 as SVGAGI (reference sequence). The ends were cut back, 6 bases at V and 1 base at J, with 9 bases in the middle. The CDR3 spans 13 residues. As DNA, the CDR3 is TGTGCCAGCAGACTCGACAGCCAAGAGACCCAGTACTTC. Its translation: CASRLDSQETQYF.

The V gene is TRBV2, the J gene TRBJ2-5; maybe TRBD2 (6 bases). Germline V gene sequence: CDR1 SNHLY, CDR2 FYNNEI. V was clipped by 3 bases and J by 0 bases, with 11 bases between them. The CDR3 is made up of 15 amino acids. The CDR3 spells CASSDRGWYQETQYF. CDR3 in DNA: TGTGCCAGCAGTGATCGGGGGTGGTACCAAGAGACCCAGTACTTC.

This sequence joins TRBV7-9 and TRBJ2-5; 9 nucleotides align to TRBD2. The junction had 5 bases not matched to a gene; V was cut back by 1 base and J by 5 bases. This CDR3 has 15 residues. Germline lookup yields CDR1 SEHNR and CDR2 FQNEAQ (reference sequence). The CDR3 region is CASSLGRTSAETQYF. CDR3 coding DNA: TGTGCCAGCAGCTTAGGTCGGACTAGCGCGGAGACCCAGTACTTC.

J is TRBJ1-5 and V is TRBV10-1; TRBD1 is a possible D gene (6 bases). The germline CDR1 and CDR2 sequences are WNHNN and SYGVQD (reference sequence). The CDR3 sequence is 13 residues long. Trimming removed 9 bases from V and 2 bases from J, with 11 bases in between. This CDR3 reads CARRDNRNQPQHF. The CDR3 nucleotides are TGCGCCAGAAGGGACAATCGCAATCAGCCCCAGCATTTT.

This clone was observed a single time. The chain carries TRBV28 and TRBJ2-7, with a tentative D call TRBD2 (6 bases). V lost 3 bases and J lost 4, with 13 bases in between. The CDR3 has 14 amino acids. Per the germline V gene, CDR1 is MDHEN and CDR2 is SYDVKM. The CDR3 DNA follows: TGTGCCAGCAGTTTCTCTGCAGGGACTTACGAGCAGTACTTC. Translation gives CASSFSAGTYEQYF.

This clone appeared a single time. The V gene is TRBV28, the J gene TRBJ1-1, with D perhaps TRBD1 (5 bases). The CDR3 sequence is 13 residues long. V lost 7 bases to trimming and J lost 4 bases, with 13 bases between them. Germline V gives CDR1 MDHEN, CDR2 SYDVKM. The chain's CDR3 is CASTLPGGTEAFF. The CDR3 region has the DNA TGTGCCAGCACCCTGCCGGGGGGCACTGAAGCTTTCTTT.

This chain joins TRBV5-1 and TRBJ1-2; unclear D gene. CDR1 SGHRS and CDR2 YFSETQ come from the germline V gene. Trimming left V 3 bases short and J 6 bases short, with 12 bases between. This CDR3 spans 13 amino acids. The CDR3 loop reads CASSSAPGDGYTF. CDR3 DNA: TGCGCCAGCAGCTCCGCCCCCGGGGATGGCTACACCTTC.

This chain links TRBV15 with TRBJ2-5; D is unresolved. Trimming removed 6 bases from V and 4 bases from J, with 15 bases in between. The CDR3 consists of 14 residues. The V gene's germline CDR1 is LNHNV and CDR2 YYDKDF (reference sequence). For the CDR3, the DNA is TGTGCCACCAGGGTCAGCGCGCTCCGAGAGACCCAGTACTTC. Its protein product is CATRVSALRETQYF.

V is TRBV9 and J is TRBJ2-6; a possible D gene is TRBD2 (6 bases). Between the trimmed V and J ends, which lost 0 bases and 4 bases, there was a span of 11 bases. The germline V gene encodes CDR1 SGDLS and CDR2 YYNGEE. The CDR3 runs 16 residues. The CDR3 protein is CASSVEGGVGANVLTF. The CDR3 region has the DNA TGTGCCAGCAGCGTAGAGGGCGGGGTGGGGGCCAACGTCCTGACTTTC.

The chain employs TRBV7-9 and TRBJ2-5; D is possibly TRBD1 (6 bases). V gave up 5 bases and J gave up 5 bases, with 18 bases separating them. The germline CDR1 and CDR2 sequences are SEHNR and FQNEAQ (reference sequence). The CDR3 is made up of 15 amino acids. CDR3: CASSIGQPGGETQYF. In nucleotides, the CDR3 is TGTGCCAGCAGCATAGGACAGCCAGGTGGGGAGACCCAGTACTTC. The variable domain in full, completed from reference TRBV7-9 and TRBJ2-5, reads DTGVSQNPRHKITKRGQNVTFRCDPISEHNRLYWYRQTLGQGPEFLTYFQNEAQLEKSRLLSDRFSAERPKGSFSTLEIQRTEQGDSAMYLCASSIGQPGGETQYFGPGTRLLVL.

The J gene is TRBJ2-7, the V gene TRBV5-1; weak D call: TRBD1 (6 bases). With 2 bases removed from V and 4 bases from J, the gap between germline ends came to 13 bases. CDR1 and CDR2 from the germline V gene are SGHRS and YFSETQ. The CDR3 extends over 14 amino acids. The CDR3 protein is CASSFQQGRYEQYF. CDR3 DNA sequence: TGCGCCAGCAGCTTCCAACAGGGAAGGTACGAGCAGTACTTC.

This clone was seen a single time. This sequence joins TRBV5-1 and TRBJ2-5, with TRBD2 matching over 10 bases. The better agreement between TRBJ2-7 and the DNA end casts doubt on the J call. Germline lookup yields CDR1 SGHRS and CDR2 YFSETQ. CDR3 length equals 18 residues. The CDR3 coding sequence is TGCGCCAGCAGCTTGGGACTTTCTAGCGGGAGAGCCGCCTACGAGCAGTACTTC. Translated: CASSLGLSSGRAAYEQYF.

This chain joins TRBV28 and TRBJ2-3; 15 nucleotides line up with TRBD2. The germline V gene has CDR1 MDHEN and CDR2 SYDVKM. V lost 3 bases and J lost 1; bases outside the gene matches: 5. The CDR3 is 18 amino acids. The CDR3 sequence is CASSFGLAGGPGTDTQYF. The CDR3 DNA sequence: TGTGCCAGCAGTTTCGGACTAGCGGGGGGGCCCGGCACAGATACGCAGTATTTT.

This rearrangement joins TRBV4-3 to TRBJ2-1, with a weak D call TRBD1 (5 bases). Trimming took 0 bases from V and 11 from J, leaving 11 bases between them. The CDR3 totals 13 residues. Germline values: CDR1 LGHNA, CDR2 YSLEER. The CDR3 nucleotides read TGCGCCAGCAGCCAAGATCAACGGACAAAGCAGTTCTTC. Translation: CASSQDQRTKQFF.

The V and J genes are TRBV27 and TRBJ1-5, with unresolved D. Trimming pared 7 bases from V and 0 bases from J, leaving 10 bases between. CDR3 length: 14 amino acids. Germline CDR1 and CDR2: MNHEY and SMNVEV (reference sequence). The CDR3 nucleotides are TGTGCCAGCAATCCACAGAATAGCAATCAGCCCCAGCATTTT. This sequence encodes CASNPQNSNQPQHF.

The chain uses TRBV9 and TRBJ2-1; a weak D match, TRBD2 (7 bases). Germline CDR1 reads SGDLS; CDR2 reads YYNGEE. This CDR3 is built from 16 residues. Trimming removed 4 bases from V and 7 bases from J, with 21 bases in between. The CDR3 DNA reads as TGTGCCAGCAGCCCTCGGGGGGCCCCAAATGGGAATGAGCAGTTCTTC. This codes for CASSPRGAPNGNEQFF. Full variable domain (outside the CDR3, taken from reference TRBV9 and TRBJ2-1): DSGVTQTPKHLITATGQRVTLRCSPRSGDLSVYWYQQSLDQGLQFLIQYYNGEERAKGNILERFSAQQFPDLHSELNLSSLELGDSALYFCASSPRGAPNGNEQFFGPGTRLTVL.

This clone has just a few counts. This chain joins TRBV6-5 and TRBJ2-5; TRBD1 agrees at 9 bases. Germline CDR1 and CDR2: MNHEY and SVGAGI. Trimming took 4 bases from V and 11 from J; bases not matched to a gene: 8. The CDR3 length is 13 residues. The CDR3 coding sequence is TGTGCCAGCAGTTCCGGGACAGGGATAGAGCAGTACTTC. It yields the protein CASSSGTGIEQYF.